Listed below are T cell receptor beta chains from one sample, sequenced in a study of T cell repertoires in cytomegalovirus infection. TCRdb processed the reads anew with MiXCR; each CDR3 protein has one entry. The sample includes 630,000 or so distinct CDR3 sequences, roughly a quarter of them seen just once. Sequencing was performed on CD8+ T cells from PBMCs. These receptor sequences come from a human donor in good health (CMV status not recorded). Some clones in this sample may be carry-over from other donors' samples. Each CDR3 is given with its conserved first and last residue. D genes are given only for firm matches. The listing skips clone size in some rows; elsewhere it reads once, few, many or a size class.

d_gene,j_gene,abundance,v_gene,CDR3nt,CDR3aa
-,TRBJ2-1,few,TRBV7-4,TGTGCCAGCAGCTGGCGGGATGAGCAGTTCTTC,CASSWRDEQFF
TRBD1,TRBJ2-3,-,TRBV7-9,TGTGCCAGCAGCGGGACAGGGATGGATACGCAGTATTTT,CASSGTGMDTQYF
TRBD2,TRBJ2-7,-,TRBV2,TGTGCCAGGTCCGGTGGGGAGGGCGAGCAGTACTTC,CARSGGEGEQYF
TRBD2,TRBJ2-1,-,TRBV7-9,TGTGCCAGCAGTTATTTCGGGGGGAACAATGAGCAGTTCTTC,CASSYFGGNNEQFF
-,TRBJ1-2,-,TRBV12-3/TRBV12-4,TGTGCCAGCAGTTTAAGGGGGGGGACTTCGAACTATGGCTACACCTTC,CASSLRGGTSNYGYTF
-,TRBJ1-1,many,TRBV6-1,TGTGCCAGCAGTTCGGGCCGGCAGGCTATGAACACTGAAGCTTTCTTT,CASSSGRQAMNTEAFF
TRBD1,TRBJ1-5,many,TRBV6-2/TRBV6-3,TGTGCCACAGGGGGATATAGCAATCAGCCCCAGCATTTT,CATGGYSNQPQHF
-,TRBJ1-6,-,TRBV27,TGTGCCAGCAGTTTACAGGCAGGGAATTCACCCTTCCACTTT,CASSLQAGNSPFHF
-,TRBJ2-7,-,TRBV29-1,TGCAGCGTTGAAAGTCAGGGTATCCACGAGCAGTACTTC,CSVESQGIHEQYF
-,TRBJ1-5,many,TRBV19,TGTGCCAGTAGTATAGGAGATGAGCCCCAGCATTTT,CASSIGDEPQHF
TRBD1,TRBJ1-1,many,TRBV7-2,TGTGCCAGCAGCTTAGAATTGAGGGGGCGAGAGTCGAACACTGAAGCTTTCTTT,CASSLELRGRESNTEAFF
-,TRBJ2-1,few,TRBV10-3,TGTGCCATCAGTGAGTCTGGCAGCGGTGAGCAGTTCTTC,CAISESGSGEQFF
-,TRBJ1-1,few,TRBV29-1,TGCAGCGTTGGACAGGCGGATAGGGCTGAAGCTTTCTTT,CSVGQADRAEAFF
-,TRBJ2-5,many,TRBV7-9,TGTGCCAGCAGCGGTGGGGGACAAGAGACCCAGTACTTC,CASSGGGQETQYF
TRBD2,TRBJ2-3,many,TRBV7-8,TGTGCCAGCAGCCGCCGCCGGGGGGACTTGACAGATACGCAGTATTTT,CASSRRRGDLTDTQYF
TRBD1,TRBJ1-1,many,TRBV7-9,TGTGCCAGCAGCGGTGACAGGGGGAACACTGAAGCTTTCTTT,CASSGDRGNTEAFF
-,TRBJ1-2,-,TRBV14,TGTGCCAGCAGCCAAGAAACCAGAGGGAAAAATGGCTACACCTTC,CASSQETRGKNGYTF
-,TRBJ2-1,once,TRBV7-6,TGTGCCAGCAGCTTAGTCCCCAGGGATGAGCAGTTCTTC,CASSLVPRDEQFF
-,TRBJ2-2,few,TRBV6-6,TGTGCCAGCAGTCAGAGGCCATCTGGGAACACCGGGGAGCTGTTTTTT,CASSQRPSGNTGELFF
TRBD1,TRBJ2-6,-,TRBV7-9,TGTGCCAGCAGCTTGCGGACAGGAGTTTCTGGGGCCAACGTCCTGACTTTC,CASSLRTGVSGANVLTF
-,TRBJ2-3,-,TRBV5-6,TGTGCCAGCAGCTCCAGACTAGAAGGCTCAGATACGCAGTATTTT,CASSSRLEGSDTQYF
-,TRBJ1-4,few,TRBV20-1,TGCAGTGCTAGAGTAGGACTTAATGAAAAACTGTTTTTT,CSARVGLNEKLFF
-,TRBJ2-7,-,TRBV6-1,TGTGCCAGCAGTGATTGGGGCAGGGAAGTCGAGCAGTACTTC,CASSDWGREVEQYF
-,TRBJ2-1,-,TRBV5-1,TGCTCCAGCAGCCCCGGGTCGAGCTCCTACAATGAGCAGTTCTTC,CSSSPGSSSYNEQFF
TRBD1,TRBJ2-2,few,TRBV4-1,TGCGCCAGCAGCCACCCACGCGCACAGGGGGCTTCGGCCGGGGAGCTGTTTTTT,CASSHPRAQGASAGELFF
TRBD2,TRBJ2-2,-,TRBV20-1,TGCAGTGCTCCGGGACTAGCGGGGGGCGGGGAGCTGTTTTTT,CSAPGLAGGGELFF
TRBD1,TRBJ2-1,-,TRBV27,TGTGCCAGCAGTCCCCCGACAGGGGGCCTAGAAAATGAGCAGTTCTTC,CASSPPTGGLENEQFF
TRBD2,TRBJ2-3,many,TRBV27,TGTGCCAGCACCGGACTAGCTCTCACAGATACGCAGTATTTT,CASTGLALTDTQYF
-,TRBJ1-2,-,TRBV7-9,TGTGCCAGCAGCTTAGCGGAGAGAGGCTACACCTTC,CASSLAERGYTF
-,TRBJ1-1,-,TRBV7-6,TGTGCCAGCAGAGACGGTAGTTTGGATGAAGCTTTCTTT,CASRDGSLDEAFF
-,TRBJ1-2,-,TRBV20-1,TGCAGTGCCCCCGGCCCAGGGCCCTATGGCTACACCTTC,CSAPGPGPYGYTF
TRBD1,TRBJ2-2,many,TRBV7-2,TGTGCCAGCAGCTTAGACCTCACAGGGGGAATCGGGGAGCTGTTTTTT,CASSLDLTGGIGELFF
-,TRBJ1-5,-,TRBV28,TGTGCCAGCACCCCTCCGGAAGGGGCGTTTAATCAGCCCCAGCATTTT,CASTPPEGAFNQPQHF
-,TRBJ1-5,-,TRBV14,TGTGCCAGCAGCCAAAGAGGGCATCTGCCCCAGCATTTT,CASSQRGHLPQHF
TRBD1,TRBJ1-6,-,TRBV2,TGTGCCAACATGTGGACAGGGGAGTATAATTCACCCCTCCACTTT,CANMWTGEYNSPLHF
-,TRBJ1-2,many,TRBV7-6,TGTGCCAGCACCCCACCGAGTCGTGGCTACACCTTC,CASTPPSRGYTF
-,TRBJ2-1,-,TRBV7-6,TGTGCCAGCAGCTTAGTAGGGGGGGGTAGGGATGAGCAGTTCTTC,CASSLVGGGRDEQFF
TRBD1,TRBJ1-4,-,TRBV2,TGTGCCAGCAGTGACCCCGGGACAGAAAATGAAAAACTGTTTTTT,CASSDPGTENEKLFF
-,TRBJ2-1,many,TRBV14,TGTGCCAGCAGCCAAGTGGGACCGCACGACCAGTTCTTC,CASSQVGPHDQFF
TRBD1,TRBJ2-5,-,TRBV6-2/TRBV6-3,TGTGCCAGCAGTACCCCCGGGACAGGGGGTGGGCAAGAGACCCAGTACTTC,CASSTPGTGGGQETQYF
-,TRBJ2-7,few,TRBV19,TGTGCCACCTCGGCGGGAACTAGAGCCTACGAGCAGTACTTC,CATSAGTRAYEQYF
-,TRBJ2-3,-,TRBV18,TGTGCCAGCTCACCAACGGGCCAGTCCCACACAGATACGCAGTATTTT,CASSPTGQSHTDTQYF
-,TRBJ2-2,few,TRBV14,TGTGCCAGCAGCCACCAGGGGTACACCGGGGAGCTGTTTTTT,CASSHQGYTGELFF
-,TRBJ1-4,many,TRBV6-5,TGTGCCAGCAGTTACGGGGGGCCTAATGAAAAACTGTTTTTT,CASSYGGPNEKLFF
TRBD2,TRBJ2-1,few,TRBV6-2/TRBV6-3,TGTGCCAGCAGCGTCAACATACTAGCGGGGAAAAATGAGCAGTTCTTC,CASSVNILAGKNEQFF
-,TRBJ1-2,few,TRBV20-1,TGCAGTGCTAGAACCCCCGGGACACACCAGCCTCTCTATGGCTACACCTTC,CSARTPGTHQPLYGYTF
-,TRBJ1-6,-,TRBV5-4,TGTGCCAGCAGCTTCCGGGACTCCTACTCACCCCTCCACTTT,CASSFRDSYSPLHF
-,TRBJ2-5,few,TRBV5-1,TGCGCCAGCAGCTGGGACCTAGCCCTCCAAGAGACCCAGTACTTC,CASSWDLALQETQYF
-,TRBJ2-3,many,TRBV7-8,TGTGCCAGCAGCTTAGATAGGACGGACTCCTCTAGCACAGATACGCAGTATTTT,CASSLDRTDSSSTDTQYF
TRBD2,TRBJ2-1,many,TRBV12-3/TRBV12-4,TGTGCCAGCAGTGTCCGGGACTACCACGGGGATGAGCAGTTCTTC,CASSVRDYHGDEQFF
-,TRBJ2-1,many,TRBV7-2,TGTGCCAGCAGCTTAGGACATTGGACAGTAGAAGGTAATGAGCAGTTCTTC,CASSLGHWTVEGNEQFF
-,TRBJ1-1,-,TRBV28,TGTGCCAGCACCATTTGGGGGGTTCGAGAGCGAGCTTTCTTT,CASTIWGVRERAFF